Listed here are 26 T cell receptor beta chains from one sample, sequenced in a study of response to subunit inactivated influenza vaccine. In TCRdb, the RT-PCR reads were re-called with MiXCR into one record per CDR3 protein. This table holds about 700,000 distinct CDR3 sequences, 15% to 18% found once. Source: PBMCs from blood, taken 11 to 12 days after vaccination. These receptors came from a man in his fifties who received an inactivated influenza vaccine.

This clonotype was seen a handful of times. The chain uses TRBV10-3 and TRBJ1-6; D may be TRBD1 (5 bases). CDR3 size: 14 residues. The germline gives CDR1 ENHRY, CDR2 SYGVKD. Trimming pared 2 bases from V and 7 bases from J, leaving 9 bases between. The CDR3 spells CAISEMGVNSPLHF. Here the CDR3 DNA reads TGTGCCATCAGTGAGATGGGGGTCAATTCACCCCTCCACTTT.

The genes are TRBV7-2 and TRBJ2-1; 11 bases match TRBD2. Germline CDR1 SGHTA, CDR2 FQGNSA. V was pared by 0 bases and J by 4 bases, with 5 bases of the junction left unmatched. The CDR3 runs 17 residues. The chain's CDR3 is CASSLAQTSGGYNEQFF. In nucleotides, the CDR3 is TGTGCCAGCAGCTTAGCGCAAACTAGCGGGGGTTACAATGAGCAGTTCTTC.

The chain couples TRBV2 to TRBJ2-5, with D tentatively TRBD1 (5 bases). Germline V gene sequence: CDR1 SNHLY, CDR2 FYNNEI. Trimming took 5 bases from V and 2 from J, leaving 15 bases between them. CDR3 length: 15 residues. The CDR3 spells CASSLQDTVQETQYF. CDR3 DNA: TGTGCCAGCAGTCTCCAGGACACCGTACAAGAGACCCAGTACTTC.

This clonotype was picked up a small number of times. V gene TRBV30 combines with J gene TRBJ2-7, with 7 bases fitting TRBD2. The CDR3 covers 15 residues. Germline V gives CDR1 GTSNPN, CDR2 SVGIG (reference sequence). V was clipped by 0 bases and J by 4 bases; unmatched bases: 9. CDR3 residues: CAWSVWGGVRYEQYF. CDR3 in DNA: TGTGCCTGGAGTGTCTGGGGGGGGGTTAGATACGAGCAGTACTTC.

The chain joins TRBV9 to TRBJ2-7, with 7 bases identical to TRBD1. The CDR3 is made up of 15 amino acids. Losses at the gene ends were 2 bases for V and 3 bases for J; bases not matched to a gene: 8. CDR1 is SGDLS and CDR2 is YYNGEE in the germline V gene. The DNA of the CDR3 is TGTGCCAGCAGCGTTGCAGGGGGTAGAGTCTACGAGCAGTACTTC. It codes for CASSVAGGRVYEQYF.

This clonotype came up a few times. The CDR3 sequence: CASRRQHGQGSSPLHF. The CDR3 nucleotides are TGTGCCAGCAGACGCCAACACGGACAGGGGTCTTCACCCCTCCACTTT. The chain is built from TRBV6-1 and TRBJ1-6; the match to TRBD1 covers 9 bases. CDR3 size: 16 residues. Germline assignment: CDR1 MNHNS and CDR2 SASEGT. The junction had 12 bases not matched to a gene; V was cut back by 6 bases and J by 9 bases.

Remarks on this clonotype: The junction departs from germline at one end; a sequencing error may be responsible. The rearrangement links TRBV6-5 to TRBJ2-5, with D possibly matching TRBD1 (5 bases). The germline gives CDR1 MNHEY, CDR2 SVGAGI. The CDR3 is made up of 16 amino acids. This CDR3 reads CPSSYGPRRGRETQYF. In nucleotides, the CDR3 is TGTCCCAGCAGTTACGGCCCGCGAAGGGGCAGAGAGACCCAGTACTTC.

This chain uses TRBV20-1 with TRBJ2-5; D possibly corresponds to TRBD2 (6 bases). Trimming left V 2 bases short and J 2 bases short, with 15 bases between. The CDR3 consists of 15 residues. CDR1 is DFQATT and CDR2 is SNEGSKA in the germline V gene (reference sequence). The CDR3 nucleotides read TGCAGTGCTAGAACCCCTGCCGGGGGACAAGAGACCCAGTACTTC. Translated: CSARTPAGGQETQYF.

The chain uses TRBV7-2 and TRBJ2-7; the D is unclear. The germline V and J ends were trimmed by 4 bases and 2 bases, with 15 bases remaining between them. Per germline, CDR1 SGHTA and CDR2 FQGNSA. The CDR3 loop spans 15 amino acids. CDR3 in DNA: TGTGCCAGCAGCTCCGACCCAGCCAATCCCTACGAGCAGTACTTC. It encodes CASSSDPANPYEQYF.

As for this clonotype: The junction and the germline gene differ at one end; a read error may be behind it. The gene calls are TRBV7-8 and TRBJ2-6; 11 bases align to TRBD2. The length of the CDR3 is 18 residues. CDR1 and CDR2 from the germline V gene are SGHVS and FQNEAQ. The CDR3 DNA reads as TGTGCCAGCACCTTAGTTAGCGGGAGGGCCGTTGGGGCCAACGTCCTGACTTTC. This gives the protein CASTLVSGRAVGANVLTF.

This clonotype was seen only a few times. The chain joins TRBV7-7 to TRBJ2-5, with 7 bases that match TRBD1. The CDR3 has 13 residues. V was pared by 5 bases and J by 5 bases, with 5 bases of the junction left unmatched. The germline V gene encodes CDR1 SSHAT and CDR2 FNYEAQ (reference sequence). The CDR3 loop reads CASSRDRDETQYF. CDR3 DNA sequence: TGTGCCAGCAGCAGAGACAGGGACGAGACCCAGTACTTC.

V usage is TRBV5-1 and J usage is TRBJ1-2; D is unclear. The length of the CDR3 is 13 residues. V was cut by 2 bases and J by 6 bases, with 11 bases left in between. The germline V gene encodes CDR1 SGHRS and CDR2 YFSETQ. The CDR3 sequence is CASSLTATNGYTF. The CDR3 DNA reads TGCGCCAGCAGCTTAACAGCGACAAATGGCTACACCTTC.

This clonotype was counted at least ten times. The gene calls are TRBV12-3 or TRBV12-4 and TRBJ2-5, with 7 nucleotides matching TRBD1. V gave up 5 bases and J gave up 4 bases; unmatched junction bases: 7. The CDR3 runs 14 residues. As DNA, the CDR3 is TGTGCCAGCAGTGCTCGGACAGGAGGAGAGACCCAGTACTTC. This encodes CASSARTGGETQYF.

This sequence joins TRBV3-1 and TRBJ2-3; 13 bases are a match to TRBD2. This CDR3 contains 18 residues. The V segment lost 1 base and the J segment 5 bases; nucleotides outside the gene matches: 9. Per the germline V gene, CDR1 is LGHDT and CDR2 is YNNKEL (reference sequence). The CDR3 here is CASSQGATSGGAGDTQYF. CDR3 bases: TGTGCCAGCAGCCAAGGGGCCACTAGCGGGGGGGCCGGAGATACGCAGTATTTT.

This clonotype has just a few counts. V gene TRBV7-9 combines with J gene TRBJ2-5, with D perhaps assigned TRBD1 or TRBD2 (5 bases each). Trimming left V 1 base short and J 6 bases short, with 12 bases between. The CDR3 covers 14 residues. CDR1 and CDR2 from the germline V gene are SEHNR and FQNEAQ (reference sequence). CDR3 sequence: CASSLGGIGQTQYF. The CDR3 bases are TGTGCCAGCAGCTTAGGGGGGATCGGACAGACCCAGTACTTC.

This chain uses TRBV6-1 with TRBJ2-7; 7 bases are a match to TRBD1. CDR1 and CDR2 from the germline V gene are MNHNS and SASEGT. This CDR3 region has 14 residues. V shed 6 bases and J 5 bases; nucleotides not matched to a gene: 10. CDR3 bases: TGTGCCAGCAGAAGACAGGGAGACTTCGACGAGCAGTACTTC. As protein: CASRRQGDFDEQYF.

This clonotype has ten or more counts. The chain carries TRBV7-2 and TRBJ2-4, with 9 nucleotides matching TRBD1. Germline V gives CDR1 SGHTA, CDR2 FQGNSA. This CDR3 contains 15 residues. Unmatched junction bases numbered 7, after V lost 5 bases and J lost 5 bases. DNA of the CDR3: TGTGCCAGCAGCGAGAGGAGGACAGGGGAAAACATTCAGTACTTC. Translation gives CASSERRTGENIQYF.

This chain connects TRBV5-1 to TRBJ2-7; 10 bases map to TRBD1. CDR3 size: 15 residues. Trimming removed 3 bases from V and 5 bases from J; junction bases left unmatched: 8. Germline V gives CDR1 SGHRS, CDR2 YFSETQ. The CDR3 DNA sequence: TGCGCCAGCAGCTCCTCGGGACAGGGGTGGGACGAGCAGTACTTC. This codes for CASSSSGQGWDEQYF.

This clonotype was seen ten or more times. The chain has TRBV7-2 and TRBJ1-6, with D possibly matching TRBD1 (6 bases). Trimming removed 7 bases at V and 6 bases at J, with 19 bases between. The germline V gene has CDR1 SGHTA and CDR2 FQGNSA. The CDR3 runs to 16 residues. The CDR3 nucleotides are TGTGCCAGCACCATCCAGGGGTCGGCGACTAATTCACCCCTCCACTTT. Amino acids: CASTIQGSATNSPLHF.

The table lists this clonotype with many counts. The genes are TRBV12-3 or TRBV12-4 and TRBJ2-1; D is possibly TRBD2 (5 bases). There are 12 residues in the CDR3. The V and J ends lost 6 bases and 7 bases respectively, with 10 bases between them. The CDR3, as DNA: TGTGCCAGCAGCAATAGCGTAAATGAGCAGTTCTTC. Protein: CASSNSVNEQFF.

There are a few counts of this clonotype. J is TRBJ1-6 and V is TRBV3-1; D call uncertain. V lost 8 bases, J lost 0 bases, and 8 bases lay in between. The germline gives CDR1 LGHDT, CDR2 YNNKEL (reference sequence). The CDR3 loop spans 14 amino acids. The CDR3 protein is CASGLGSYNSPLHF. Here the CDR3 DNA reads TGTGCCAGCGGCTTGGGCTCCTATAATTCACCCCTCCACTTT.

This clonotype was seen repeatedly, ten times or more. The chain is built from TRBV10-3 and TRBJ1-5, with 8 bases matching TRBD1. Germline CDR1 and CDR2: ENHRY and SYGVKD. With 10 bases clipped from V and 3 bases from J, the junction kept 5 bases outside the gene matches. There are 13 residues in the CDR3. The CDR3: CATATGVNQPQHF. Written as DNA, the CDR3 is TGTGCCACCGCGACAGGGGTCAATCAGCCCCAGCATTTT.

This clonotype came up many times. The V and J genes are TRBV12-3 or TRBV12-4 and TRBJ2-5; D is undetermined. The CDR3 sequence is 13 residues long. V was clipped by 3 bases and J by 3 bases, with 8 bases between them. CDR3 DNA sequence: TGTGCCAGCAGTTTTCAGGCGAAAGAGACCCAGTACTTC. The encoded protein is CASSFQAKETQYF.

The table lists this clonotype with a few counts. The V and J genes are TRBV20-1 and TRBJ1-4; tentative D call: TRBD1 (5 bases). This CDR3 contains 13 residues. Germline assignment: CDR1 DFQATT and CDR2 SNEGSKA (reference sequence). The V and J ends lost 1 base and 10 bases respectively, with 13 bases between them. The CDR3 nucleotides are TGCAGTGCTAGAGGCTCGGGACTCTCAAAACTGTTTTTT. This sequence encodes CSARGSGLSKLFF.

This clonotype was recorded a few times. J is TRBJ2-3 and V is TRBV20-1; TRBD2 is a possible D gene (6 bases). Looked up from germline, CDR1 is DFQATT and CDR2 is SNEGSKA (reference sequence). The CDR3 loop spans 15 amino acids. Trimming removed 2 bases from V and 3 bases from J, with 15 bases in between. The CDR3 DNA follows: TGCAGTGCTAGAAGCCCGGCGGGGATTACAGATACGCAGTATTTT. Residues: CSARSPAGITDTQYF.

This chain's CDR3 is CASSQAAFRGGTDTQYF. CDR3 sequence (DNA): TGTGCCAGCAGCCAAGCCGCTTTTCGCGGGGGCACAGATACGCAGTATTTT. The chain carries TRBV4-2 and TRBJ2-3; D might be TRBD2 (6 bases). V lost 1 base and J lost 1, with 15 bases in between. The CDR3 extends over 17 amino acids. CDR1 is LGHNA, CDR2 YNFKEQ, per germline.